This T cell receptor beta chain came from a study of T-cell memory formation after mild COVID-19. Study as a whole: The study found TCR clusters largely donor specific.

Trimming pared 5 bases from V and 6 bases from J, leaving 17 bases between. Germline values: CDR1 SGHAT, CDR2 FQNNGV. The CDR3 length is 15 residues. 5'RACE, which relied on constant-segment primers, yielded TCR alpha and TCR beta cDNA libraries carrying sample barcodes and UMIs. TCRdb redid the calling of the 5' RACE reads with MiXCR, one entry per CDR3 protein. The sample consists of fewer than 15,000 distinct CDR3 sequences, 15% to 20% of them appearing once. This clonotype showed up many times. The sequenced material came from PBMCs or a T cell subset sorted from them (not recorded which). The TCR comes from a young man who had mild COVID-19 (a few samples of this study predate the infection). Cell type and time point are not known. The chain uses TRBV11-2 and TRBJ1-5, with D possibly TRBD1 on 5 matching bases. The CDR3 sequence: CASSRDPQGGQPQHF. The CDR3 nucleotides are TGTGCCAGCAGCAGAGACCCCCAGGGTGGTCAGCCCCAGCATTTT.